These 17 T cell receptor beta chains came from one sample sequenced in a study of cytomegalovirus exposure and HLA in healthy donors (dated by TCRdb to the late 2010s). Receptor amplification or capture employed the immunoSEQ multiplex PCR assay. TCRdb took this table from immuneACCESS and kept in-frame rearrangements with V and J called. Such tables lack part of the clones; where checked against another copy, unresolved V genes explain under half of the gap, and the rest is unexplained. Present in this sample are 180,000 or so clones, around nine tenths of which were seen just once. The top ten clonotypes cover less than 9.5% of the sample. The source material was PBMCs. All receptors derive from a man under 40 in good health and CMV-seropositive.

CDR3 nucleotide sequence: TGTGCCAGCAGCGTAGGGACTAGCGGCCGACCCACAGATACGCAGTATTTT. Translated, it gives CASSVGTSGRPTDTQYF. The V call is TRBV9, the J call TRBJ2-3, with TRBD2 identical over 10 bases. The germline CDR1 and CDR2 sequences are SGDLS and YYNGEE. Trimming took 0 bases from V and 2 from J; bases not matched to a gene: 6. CDR3 length: 17 amino acids.

The chain uses TRBV7-2 and TRBJ2-7; D is unresolved. V was shortened by 2 bases and J by 6 bases, with 14 bases between the two germline ends. The CDR3 is made up of 14 amino acids. In germline, CDR1 is SGHTA, CDR2 FQGNSA. The CDR3 nucleotides are TGTGCCAGCAGCTTAACGCGGTGGGGTGGCGAGCAGTACTTC. Residues: CASSLTRWGGEQYF.

The chain carries TRBV6-6 and TRBJ1-2; D not certain. The CDR3 contains 15 residues. The V end was cut by 3 bases, the J end by 5 bases, with 16 bases between. Germline V CDR1 and CDR2: MNHNY, SVGAGI (reference sequence). The CDR3, as DNA: TGTGCCAGCAGTTATGAGAGAGCGGTACTGTATGGCTACACCTTC. Translating gives CASSYERAVLYGYTF.

The J gene is TRBJ2-2, the V gene TRBV2; 7 nucleotides match TRBD1. Trimming removed 6 bases from V and 4 bases from J; junction bases left unmatched: 2. Germline CDR1 reads SNHLY; CDR2 reads FYNNEI. The CDR3 consists of 13 residues. The DNA for the CDR3 is TGTGCCAGCAGGGGACAGAGCACCGGGGAGCTGTTTTTT. This gives the protein CASRGQSTGELFF.

The rearrangement joins TRBV11-1 to TRBJ2-3; the D is unclear. Germline CDR1 reads SGHAT; CDR2 reads FQDESV (reference sequence). V dropped 4 bases and J dropped 4 bases, with 9 bases sitting between them. This CDR3 is built from 13 residues. CDR3 amino acids: CASSYPDPDTQYF. The CDR3 DNA reads as TGTGCCAGCAGCTACCCGGACCCAGATACGCAGTATTTT.

This chain connects TRBV18 to TRBJ2-7; D possibly matches TRBD1 or TRBD2 (5 bases each). The V and J ends lost 3 bases and 1 base respectively, with 16 bases between them. The germline V gene encodes CDR1 KGHSH and CDR2 LQKENI. The CDR3 totals 16 residues. In nucleotides, the CDR3 is TGTGCCAGCTCACCCCTGCTGGGGACGTCTTCCTACGAGCAGTACTTC. Translating gives CASSPLLGTSSYEQYF.

Here the CDR3 reads CASSLSVRGNEQYF. The CDR3 region has the DNA TGTGCCAGCAGTTTATCAGTACGGGGGAACGAGCAGTACTTC. The chain has TRBV27 and TRBJ2-7, with D possibly TRBD2 on 6 matching bases. V shed 0 bases and J shed 5 bases, with 11 bases lying between them. Germline CDR1 MNHEY, CDR2 SMNVEV (reference sequence). CDR3 length: 14 residues.

The V gene is TRBV28, the J gene TRBJ2-7; 12 bases agree with TRBD2. Germline lookup yields CDR1 MDHEN and CDR2 SYDVKM. The V and J ends lost 3 bases and 2 bases, in that order; junction bases with no gene match: 2. This CDR3 contains 15 residues. The CDR3 nucleotides are TGTGCCAGCAGTTTCCGGACTAGCGGGGCCTACGAGCAGTACTTC. Its protein product is CASSFRTSGAYEQYF.

The chain employs TRBV28 and TRBJ1-2, with D possibly being TRBD1 (6 bases). Germline CDR1 and CDR2: MDHEN and SYDVKM. The CDR3 consists of 16 residues. Deletions cut 6 bases from V and 2 bases from J, with 19 bases between. The CDR3 here is CASRHTEGGANYGYTF. The CDR3, as DNA: TGTGCCAGCAGACATACTGAGGGGGGCGCAAACTATGGCTACACCTTC.

The chain combines TRBV12-5 with TRBJ2-5; D unclear. This CDR3 spans 12 amino acids. Germline CDR1 and CDR2: LGHNT and FRNRAP. The V end lost 0 bases, the J end lost 4 bases, and 3 bases lay between the germline ends. Here the CDR3 reads CASGLVGETQYF. CDR3 in DNA: TGTGCTAGTGGTTTGGTAGGAGAGACCCAGTACTTC.

This chain's CDR3 is CASSGQGGFGNTIYF. For the CDR3, the DNA is TGTGCCAGCAGCGGACAGGGGGGATTTGGAAACACCATATATTTT. The chain combines TRBV2 with TRBJ1-3; 10 bases map to TRBD1. Trimming took 6 bases from V and 3 from J; bases not matched to a gene: 5. CDR3 size: 15 residues. Germline V lookup: CDR1 SNHLY, CDR2 FYNNEI.

This chain joins TRBV6-5 and TRBJ1-1; no clear D. The germline gives CDR1 MNHEY, CDR2 SVGAGI. Trimming removed 0 bases from V and 7 bases from J, with 12 bases in between. The CDR3 covers 14 residues. CDR3 in amino acids: CASSYSRVSVEAFF. CDR3 in DNA: TGTGCCAGCAGTTACTCGAGAGTGTCGGTTGAAGCTTTCTTT.

Here the CDR3 reads CASSLASNQPQHF. CDR3 coding DNA: TGCGCCAGCAGCTTGGCCAGCAATCAGCCCCAGCATTTT. This chain uses TRBV5-1 with TRBJ1-5; D unclear. Germline V gene lookup returns CDR1 SGHRS and CDR2 YFSETQ. Trimming pared 0 bases from V and 1 base from J, leaving 2 bases between. This CDR3 has 13 residues.

The chain recombines TRBV5-1 with TRBJ2-1, with 13 bases lining up with TRBD2. The CDR3 contains 15 residues. Unmatched junction bases numbered 7, after V lost 4 bases and J lost 9 bases. The germline V gene encodes CDR1 SGHRS and CDR2 YFSETQ. Here the CDR3 reads CASSILAGGRLEQFF. CDR3 sequence (DNA): TGCGCCAGCAGCATACTAGCGGGGGGGCGTCTTGAGCAGTTCTTC. Using reference TRBV5-1 and TRBJ2-1 for the parts outside the CDR3, the full variable domain is KAGVTQTPRYLIKTRGQQVTLSCSPISGHRSVSWYQQTPGQGLQFLFEYFSETQRNKGNFPGRFSGRQFSNSRSEMNVSTLELGDSALYLCASSILAGGRLEQFFGPGTRLTVL.

The table lists this clone with a few counts. The DNA of the CDR3 is TGTGCCAGCAGCTCTACCGGGGGTTCCGGTGGCTACACCTTC. This sequence encodes CASSSTGGSGGYTF. This rearrangement joins TRBV7-3 to TRBJ1-2, with D perhaps matching TRBD1 (5 bases). CDR1 and CDR2 from the germline V gene are SGHTA and FQGTGA. The CDR3 contains 14 residues. Deletions cut 4 bases from V and 7 bases from J, with 16 bases between.

The chain uses TRBV19 and TRBJ1-5, with 7 bases matching TRBD1. This CDR3 spans 15 amino acids. Losses at the gene ends were 7 bases for V and 3 bases for J; bases not matched to a gene: 9. Germline V gene sequence: CDR1 LNHDA, CDR2 SQIVND (reference sequence). The CDR3: CASNPTGEDNQPQHF. CDR3 nucleotides: TGTGCCAGTAACCCAACAGGGGAGGACAATCAGCCCCAGCATTTT.

This rearrangement joins TRBV7-2 to TRBJ1-2; 7 bases fit TRBD1. J gave up 0 bases and V 4 bases, and 2 bases lay outside the gene matches. The germline gives CDR1 SGHTA, CDR2 FQGNSA. This CDR3 is built from 14 residues. CDR3 sequence: CASSWTGPNYGYTF. The CDR3 DNA follows: TGTGCCAGCAGCTGGACAGGCCCTAACTATGGCTACACCTTC.